This T cell receptor (beta chain) was recovered during a study of Graves' ophthalmopathy and Graves' hyperthyroidism (dated by TCRdb to 2017 to 2018). About the investigation overall: A patient counted as having stable hyperthyroidism if there was no progression to ophthalmopathy within 18 months of follow-up. TCR beta repertoire signatures were used to distinguish Graves' ophthalmopathy from Graves' hyperthyroidism and to predict progression to ophthalmopathy. In total, 120 to 150 blood samples were TCR-sequenced: around 42 ophthalmopathy, 75 hyperthyroidism and approximately 17 hyperthyroidism-to-ophthalmopathy patients. To explore V-J signatures that distinguish ophthalmopathy from hyperthyroidism, a discovery set of around 100 patients was enrolled, made up of 43 with ophthalmopathy and under 65 with stable hyperthyroidism. An independent validation cohort was composed of 18 hyperthyroidism patients and over 15 patients who later progressed from hyperthyroidism to ophthalmopathy. In roughly 6 hyperthyroidism patients, the T-cell repertoire of thyroid tissue was compared with the T-cell repertoire of blood. Once sampling was done, hyperthyroidism patients were given methimazole at a starting dose of 30 mg daily, while ophthalmopathy patients were given high-dose intravenous methylprednisolone. Results and caveats for the whole study, not just this receptor: Most of the expanded thyroid clonotypes with a frequency above 0.001 were also detected in blood, and it was suggested that the thyroid immune response may be reflected by blood repertoires. Sample size was not predetermined statistically, and investigators were not blinded to group allocation. In validation, the model predicted ophthalmopathy progression with 70.59% sensitivity and roughly 72% specificity; about a dozen predicted patients were CT-confirmed with GO in a median of about 7.1 months. The 13-signature model separated ophthalmopathy from stable hyperthyroidism with around 90% sensitivity and around 84% specificity in cross-validation, and 80%/75% in the test set.

The germline V gene (reference sequence) yields SEHNR for CDR1 and FQNEAQ for CDR2. The CDR3 contains 15 residues, cysteine and phenylalanine counted. Of the read, only the CDR3 DNA is kept; its 45 bases are in frame from base 1. Hyperthyroidism patients were newly diagnosed, were aged 18 to 65 years, and had a disease duration under 2 months. Patients were excluded if they had other autoimmune diseases, uncontrolled infections, pregnancy or lactation. Diagnosis was based on clinical symptoms, serum thyroxine, TRAb, thyroid ultrasound and orbital computed tomography. Total RNA was extracted using Trizol reagent, and RNA quality was checked on an Agilent 2100 Bioanalyzer. About this clonotype itself: Its specific antigen is unknown. An end of the junction does not agree with germline; a read error may underlie this.

TCR beta CDR3 regions were amplified from RNA transcripts for repertoire sequencing. The first round of RT-PCR was done with HTBI primers and the Qiagen OneStep RT-PCR kit, and was followed by a second round of multiplex PCR, then size selection and purification. Sequencing of the libraries was carried out on an Illumina HiSeq2000 in paired-end mode with 100 bp reads. In the original analysis: SOAPnuke was used to process the reads, throwing out any read that had adapters, had uncalled bases, had a mean Phred below 15, or lacked an exact constant-primer or identifier match. High-quality paired reads were merged with COPE v1.2.5. Unique nucleotide sequences were defined as clonotypes and aligned to IMGT TRB V, D and J references using MiTCR v1.1. Analysis was restricted to V-J combinations with a frequency above 0.0001, which covered 99.2% of repertoires. A TCR clonal expansion and chaos score per V-J combination was defined as the ratio of F50 clonal expansion to chaos observed in the TCRdist matrix. Welch's t-statistics and random forest were used to narrow the features down to around 13 V-J combinations, which were then fed into a naive Bayes classifier. The Morisita-Horn index was used to measure how similar the thyroid and blood repertoires were. Using fastp trimming at Q25 and MiXCR clonotype assembly, TCRdb reanalyzed the public sequencing data and kept in-frame beta chains. For every CDR3 protein sequence, its rows merge into one entry that carries the most common genes and DNA. The V and J calls were not made by the authors but by TCRdb's processing. This sample gives over a million distinct CDR3 sequences in total; about 38% of them show up just once. Over 8.5% of the sample comes from the top ten.

The sequencing sample was made of peripheral blood or thyroid tissue (not recorded which). This receptor was identified in an adult man with Graves' hyperthyroidism. The V gene is TRBV7-9 and the J gene is TRBJ1-5, with a tentative D gene TRBD1 over 6 matching bases. CDR3 region: CASSLRGDGAQPQHF. The DNA sequence is given as TGCGCCAGCAGCTTGAGGGGGGATGGGGCTCAGCCCCAGCATTTT.